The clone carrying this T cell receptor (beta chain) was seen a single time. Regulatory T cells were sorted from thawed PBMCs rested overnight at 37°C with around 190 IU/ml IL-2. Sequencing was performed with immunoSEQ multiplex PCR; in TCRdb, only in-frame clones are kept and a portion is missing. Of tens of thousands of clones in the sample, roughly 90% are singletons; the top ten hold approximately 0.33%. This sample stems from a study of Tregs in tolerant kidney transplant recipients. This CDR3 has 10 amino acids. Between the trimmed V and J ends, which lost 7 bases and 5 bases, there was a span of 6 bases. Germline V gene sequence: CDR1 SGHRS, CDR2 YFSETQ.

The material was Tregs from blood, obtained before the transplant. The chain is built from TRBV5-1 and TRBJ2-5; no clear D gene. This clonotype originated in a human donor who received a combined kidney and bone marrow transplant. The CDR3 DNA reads TGCGCCAGCTCATATGAGACCCAGTACTTC. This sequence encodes CASSYETQYF.